This TCR beta chain was sequenced for a study of T cell responses to AZD1222 COVID-19 vaccine. The repertoire was sequenced with immunoSEQ multiplex PCR; TCRdb's copy has only in-frame clones and lacks some. The repertoire consists of some 180,000 clones, with just over 90% occurring once and the leading ten covering 3.6%. General study results and limits: Reports say nearly half of spike-specific TCRs go after unmutated variant regions. Donors skewed white British and female; clonal diversity was possibly underestimated.

Note on this clone: Its matching antigen is unknown.

The CDR3 spans 16 residues. The germline V and J ends were trimmed by 0 bases and 0 bases, with 11 bases remaining between them. Per germline, CDR1 MNHNS and CDR2 SASEGT. The TCR originated in an adult who received the MenACWY meningococcal vaccine as a control. V gene TRBV6-1 combines with J gene TRBJ1-1, with D perhaps TRBD1 (5 bases). Sequencing used peripheral blood, obtained 28 days after the second dose of the MenACWY control vaccine. The CDR3 DNA sequence: TGTGCCAGCAGTGAAGCCAGGTCAGGGATGAACACTGAAGCTTTCTTT. Protein: CASSEARSGMNTEAFF.